This TCR beta chain was recovered during a study of blood T cell repertoires in COVID-19. Study information: Italy, Spain and the United States were the sources of the convalescent and acute COVID-19 samples. PBMCs, B-cell-depleted T cells, or T cells were the source of the cDNA or gDNA that made up the material.

The CDR3 is 14 residues long. V was pared by 1 base and J by 8 bases, with 12 bases between. The V gene's germline CDR1 is WNHNN and CDR2 SYGVQD (reference sequence). Original processing methods: Reference gene primer amplification yielded estimated nucleated cell counts. Method: immunoSEQ multiplex PCR; TCRdb's copy keeps in-frame clones and lacks some. That table furnishes V, J and clone size, whereas the DNA furnished D and trimming. Of approximately 150,000 clones in the sample, approximately 90% were seen once. The rearrangement links TRBV10-1 to TRBJ2-1, with D perhaps matching TRBD2 (5 bases). The sequence derives from a man between 45 and 60 years old with active or convalescent COVID-19. Sequenced material: peripheral blood. The CDR3 DNA reads as TGCGCCAGCAGTGAGTTTTCGGACTCCGATGAGCAGTTCTTC. Residues: CASSEFSDSDEQFF.